The rows below give T cell receptor beta chains drawn from one sample of a study of blood T cell repertoires in COVID-19. Sequencing used immunoSEQ multiplex PCR; TCRdb keeps in-frame clones, though not all of them. Of about 46,000 clones in the sample, 75% to 90% are singletons; the top ten hold 1% to 1.5%. Material: peripheral blood. Receptors were obtained from a man in his fifties or sixties with acute or convalescent COVID-19. The CDR3 runs from the conserved cysteine through the conserved F or W. A D gene is named only where the DNA matches it firmly.

TRBD1	TRBV5-1	TRBJ1-1	TGCGCCAGCAGTCAGGGACAGGGAACCAACACTGAAGCTTTCTTT	CASSQGQGTNTEAFF
NA	TRBV7-3	TRBJ1-1	TGTGCCAGCAGCCCAAGGGGCGGTGACCCGGGCGGAGCTTTCTTT	CASSPRGGDPGGAFF
TRBD1	TRBV9	TRBJ1-3	TGTGCCAGCAGGCCCGGGACAGGATTCGGGCGTGGGATAGGAAACACCATATATTTT	CASRPGTGFGRGIGNTIYF
NA	TRBV12-3/TRBV12-4	TRBJ1-2	TGTGCCAGCAGCAAACTACTAAGATATGGCTACACCTTC	CASSKLLRYGYTF
TRBD2	TRBV3-1/TRBV3-2	TRBJ2-7	TGTGCCAGCAGCCTTATCTCTAGCGGGAGCTACGAGCAGTACTTC	CASSLISSGSYEQYF
TRBD2	TRBV4-3	TRBJ2-3	TGCGCCAGCAGCTTCACTAGCGCCCCCACAGATACGCAGTATTTT	CASSFTSAPTDTQYF
TRBD2	TRBV3-1/TRBV3-2	TRBJ2-7	TGTGCCAGCAGCCAGTCCGGGGGGGGCTACGAGCAGTACTTC	CASSQSGGGYEQYF
NA	TRBV19	TRBJ1-1	TGTGCCAGTAGTACCCAACATGGGGGGGCTGAAGCTTTCTTT	CASSTQHGGAEAFF
TRBD2	TRBV7-9	TRBJ2-6	TGTGCCAGCAGCCCCGGACTAGCGGGGGCCCTCTCTGGGGCCAACGTCCTGACTTTC	CASSPGLAGALSGANVLTF
NA	TRBV2	TRBJ1-6	TGTGCCAGCAGTGAAGCGCGATCAAAGGGGCCACCCCTCCACTTT	CASSEARSKGPPLHF
NA	TRBV4-1	TRBJ1-5	TGCGCCAGCAGCCAAGGCCCCCAGGTTTCACAGCCCCAGCATTTT	CASSQGPQVSQPQHF
NA	TRBV3-1/TRBV3-2	TRBJ1-5	TGTGCCAGCAGCCCCGATAGTGTCAATCAGCCCCAGCATTTT	CASSPDSVNQPQHF
TRBD1	TRBV6-5	TRBJ2-7	TGTGCCAGCAGTTTAGCCCGGACAGGGGGCAGCGAGCAGTACTTC	CASSLARTGGSEQYF
TRBD1	TRBV6-6	TRBJ1-5	TGTGCCAGCAGTTATCCACAGGGGGCTCAGCCCCAGCATTTT	CASSYPQGAQPQHF
NA	TRBV6-2/TRBV6-3	TRBJ2-3	TGTGCCAGCAGTTATTTCAGGGCAGATACGCAGTATTTT	CASSYFRADTQYF
TRBD1	TRBV19	TRBJ1-6	TGTGCCAGCACCGGGACAGGAGACTCACCCCTCCACTTT	CASTGTGDSPLHF
NA	TRBV20-1	TRBJ1-1	TGCAGTGCTAGTAGTCAAAGGGGCCTTGGGCCTGAAGCTTTCTTT	CSASSQRGLGPEAFF
TRBD1	TRBV3-1/TRBV3-2	TRBJ1-2	TGTGCCAGCAGCCGGGGGGACAGGGGGCGAGGCCACACCTTC	CASSRGDRGRGHTF